Each of the 16 T cell receptor beta chains below was sequenced from the same sample in a study of blood T cell repertoires in COVID-19. The data were produced by immunoSEQ multiplex PCR, yet TCRdb's version contains in-frame clones alone and is incomplete. This sample has approximately 69,000 clones; 90% occur once, and the top ten carry 5% to 6.5%. The sequenced material came from peripheral blood. Every receptor here comes from a man between 50 and 59 years old with acute or convalescent COVID-19.

The gene calls are TRBV6-5 and TRBJ1-2, with D perhaps matching TRBD1 (5 bases). V shed 2 bases and J shed 6 bases, with 13 bases lying between them. The CDR3 consists of 14 residues. Germline values: CDR1 MNHEY, CDR2 SVGAGI. The CDR3 loop is CASSYGSREDGYTF. The CDR3 nucleotides read TGTGCCAGCAGTTACGGGAGCAGGGAGGATGGCTACACCTTC.

The rearrangement joins TRBV29-1 to TRBJ2-3; 8 positions agree with TRBD2. CDR1 and CDR2 from the germline V gene are SQVTM and ANQGSEA. CDR3 size: 14 residues. V trimming: 5 bases; J trimming: 0 bases; junction bases outside the gene matches: 4. CDR3: CSVSSGMSTDTQYF. The CDR3, as DNA: TGCAGCGTTAGTAGCGGGATGAGCACAGATACGCAGTATTTT.

This sequence joins TRBV19 and TRBJ1-5; 9 bases align to TRBD1. The length of the CDR3 is 16 residues. Per germline, CDR1 LNHDA and CDR2 SQIVND (reference sequence). V was pared by 2 bases and J by 7 bases, with 9 bases of the junction left unmatched. The CDR3 reads CASSIKPTGGRQPQHF. In nucleotides, the CDR3 is TGTGCCAGTAGTATAAAGCCAACAGGGGGCCGGCAGCCCCAGCATTTT.

The rearrangement uses TRBV4-1 and TRBJ2-5; TRBD2 matches 8 bases. This CDR3 spans 16 amino acids. From germline, CDR1 is MGHRA and CDR2 YSYEKL. J gave up 6 bases and V 1 base, and 10 bases lay outside the gene matches. CDR3 loop: CASSQGWGAGVQTQYF. DNA of the CDR3: TGCGCCAGCAGCCAAGGATGGGGAGCGGGAGTTCAGACCCAGTACTTC.

This chain connects TRBV21-1 to TRBJ2-3; the table's TRBD2 call for D was not verified on the DNA. TRBV21-1 is classified as a pseudogene. This CDR3 comprises 16 residues. The CDR3 protein is CASRAVVATMQDTQYF. DNA for the CDR3: TGTGCCAGCAGAGCTGTGGTAGCTACCATGCAAGATACGCAGTATTTT.

The chain is built from TRBV7-8 and TRBJ2-1; TRBD2 aligns across 8 bases. The CDR3 extends over 15 amino acids. CDR1 SGHVS and CDR2 FQNEAQ come from the germline V gene. Trimming at V came to 8 bases and at J to 8 bases, leaving 14 bases not matched to a gene. In DNA form, the CDR3 reads TGTGCCAGCGCATATTCGGGAGGGCCGTCGTATGAGCAGTTCTTC. It encodes CASAYSGGPSYEQFF. Supplemented by reference TRBV7-8 and TRBJ2-1, the full variable domain reads GAGVSQSPRYKVAKRGQDVALRCDPISGHVSLFWYQQALGQGPEFLTYFQNEAQLDKSGLPSDRFFAERPEGSVSTLKIQRTQQEDSAVYLCASAYSGGPSYEQFFGPGTRLTVL.

The chain joins TRBV5-1 to TRBJ2-7; the match to TRBD2 covers 14 bases. The J segment lost 3 bases and the V segment lost 3 bases, leaving 8 bases of the junction unmatched. The CDR3 is made up of 17 amino acids. Germline CDR1 reads SGHRS; CDR2 reads YFSETQ. The CDR3 DNA sequence: TGCGCCAGCAGCTGGGGACTAGCGGGAGTATCCCACTACGAGCAGTACTTC. This sequence encodes CASSWGLAGVSHYEQYF.

The gene calls are TRBV9 and TRBJ2-1, with 8 bases fitting TRBD2. In germline, CDR1 is SGDLS, CDR2 YYNGEE. The CDR3 totals 14 residues. V dropped 0 bases and J dropped 6; count of bases not matched to a gene: 2. The CDR3 nucleotides are TGTGCCAGCAGCGTAGCTACTAGCGGCAATGAGCAGTTCTTC. This sequence encodes CASSVATSGNEQFF.

The CDR3 loop is CATKTGESPNEQFF. In nucleotides, the CDR3 is TGTGCCACTAAGACGGGGGAGAGCCCCAATGAGCAGTTCTTC. The chain is built from TRBV6-4 and TRBJ2-1, with D possibly TRBD2 on 6 matching bases. V lost 10 bases and J 6 bases, leaving 19 bases between the germline ends. The germline gives CDR1 MRHNA, CDR2 SNTAGT. The CDR3 has 14 amino acids.

The sample holds one count of this clone. This chain connects TRBV5-5 to TRBJ1-5; no clear D. Trimming took off 1 base at V and 0 bases at J, with 2 bases between the two ends. Germline V gene sequence: CDR1 SGHKS, CDR2 YYEKEE (reference sequence). The CDR3 is made up of 13 amino acids. The CDR3 DNA is TGTGCCAGCAGCTTGCATAGCAATCAGCCCCAGCATTTT. Amino acid sequence: CASSLHSNQPQHF.

The gene calls are TRBV27 and TRBJ2-5; tentatively, D is TRBD1 (5 bases). CDR1 is MNHEY and CDR2 is SMNVEV in the germline V gene (reference sequence). There are 15 residues in the CDR3. V lost 9 bases and J 0 bases, leaving 17 bases between the germline ends. In DNA, the CDR3 is TGTGCCAGTTCGACCCGCAGGGAAAACCAAGAGACCCAGTACTTC. Protein sequence: CASSTRRENQETQYF.

CDR3 protein: CASSQQGAGNTIYF. CDR3 coding DNA: TGTGCCAGCAGCCAGCAGGGGGCTGGAAACACCATATATTTT. The chain couples TRBV3-1 (or the pseudogene TRBV3-2) to TRBJ1-3; 7 nucleotides align to TRBD1. CDR1 LGHDT and CDR2 YNNKEL come from the germline V gene (reference sequence). This CDR3 comprises 14 residues. The V gene end was trimmed by 3 bases and the J gene end by 2 bases; junction bases not matched to a gene: 1.

This clone appeared a few times. The chain recombines TRBV18 with TRBJ1-2, with 7 bases fitting TRBD1. CDR1 KGHSH and CDR2 LQKENI come from the germline V gene. V was pared by 5 bases and J by 2 bases, with 5 bases of the junction left unmatched. The CDR3 is 14 amino acids. The CDR3 protein is CASSYTTGNYGYTF. In DNA form, the CDR3 reads TGTGCCAGCTCATACACGACAGGGAACTATGGCTACACCTTC.

The chain employs TRBV27 and TRBJ2-2; D possibly corresponds to TRBD1 (5 bases). The CDR3 has 16 amino acids. The germline V and J ends were trimmed by 6 bases and 5 bases, with 19 bases remaining between them. Germline V gene data show CDR1 as MNHEY and CDR2 as SMNVEV (reference sequence). The DNA for the CDR3 is TGTGCCAGCAGCCCATTCGACAGTCACGGGACCGGGGAGCTGTTTTTT. It encodes CASSPFDSHGTGELFF.

The chain carries TRBV3-1 (or the pseudogene TRBV3-2) and TRBJ2-5; perhaps TRBD1 as D (6 bases). V was pared by 4 bases and J by 1 base, with 10 bases between. Per the germline V gene, CDR1 is LGHDT and CDR2 is YNNKEL (reference sequence). This CDR3 contains 14 residues. The DNA for the CDR3 is TGTGCCAGCAGCCCAGGGGCGGCCCAAGAGACCCAGTACTTC. This sequence encodes CASSPGAAQETQYF.

The chain carries TRBV5-1 and TRBJ2-5; TRBD2 agrees at 10 bases. With 0 bases clipped from V and 2 bases from J, the junction kept 4 bases outside the gene matches. Germline values: CDR1 SGHRS, CDR2 YFSETQ. The CDR3 runs to 16 residues. CDR3 sequence (DNA): TGCGCCAGCAGCTTGGGGCGGACTAGCGGTCAAGAGACCCAGTACTTC. The encoded protein is CASSLGRTSGQETQYF.